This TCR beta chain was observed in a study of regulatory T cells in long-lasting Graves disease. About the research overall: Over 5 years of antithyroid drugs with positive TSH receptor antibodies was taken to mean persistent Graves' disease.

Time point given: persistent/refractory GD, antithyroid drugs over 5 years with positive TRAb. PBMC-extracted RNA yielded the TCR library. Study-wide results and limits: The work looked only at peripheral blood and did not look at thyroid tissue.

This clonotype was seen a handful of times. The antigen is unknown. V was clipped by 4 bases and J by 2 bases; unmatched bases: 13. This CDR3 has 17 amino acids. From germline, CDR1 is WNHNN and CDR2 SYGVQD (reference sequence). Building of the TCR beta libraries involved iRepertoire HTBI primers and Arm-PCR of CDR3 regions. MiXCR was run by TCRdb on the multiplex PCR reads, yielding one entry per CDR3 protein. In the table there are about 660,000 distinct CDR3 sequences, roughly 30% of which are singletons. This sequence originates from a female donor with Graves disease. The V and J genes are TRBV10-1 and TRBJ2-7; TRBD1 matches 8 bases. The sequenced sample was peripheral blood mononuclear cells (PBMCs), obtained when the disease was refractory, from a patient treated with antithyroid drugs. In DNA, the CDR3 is TGCGCCAGCAGTGTGGACAGGGCAGGATCGAAGGCCTACGAGCAGTACTTC. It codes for CASSVDRAGSKAYEQYF.